These 21 T cell receptor beta chains were all obtained from the same sample, sequenced in a study of beta chain features in type 1 diabetes. Overall study findings and caveats: In all four CD4+ subsets, TCRB CDR3 length was significantly, moderately reduced in type 1 diabetes.

Sequencing targeted expressed TCRB transcripts, as all isolated RNA had been reverse transcribed. Sequencing was performed with immunoSEQ multiplex PCR; in TCRdb, only in-frame clones are kept and a portion is missing. The sample includes 150,000 to 200,000 clones, about 10% of them seen just once. The antigens of these receptors remain unknown. Input material: central memory CD4+ T cells from blood. Receptor source: a woman aged 25 to 45 with type 1 diabetes.

V usage is TRBV18 and J usage is TRBJ1-2, with D unclear. Trimming stripped 2 bases from V and 1 base from J, with 14 bases between. CDR1 and CDR2 from the germline V gene are KGHSH and LQKENI. The CDR3 contains 16 residues. CDR3 amino acids: CASSPAGVGNNYGYTF. CDR3 DNA sequence: TGTGCCAGCTCACCAGCCGGGGTAGGGAATAACTATGGCTACACCTTC.

This clone was counted a few times. J is TRBJ1-2 and V is TRBV5-4; D call uncertain. The CDR3 consists of 15 residues. V lost 4 bases, J lost 3 bases, and 16 bases lay in between. Germline CDR1 and CDR2: SGHNT and YYREEE (reference sequence). The CDR3 sequence is CASSRITEWHYGYTF. The CDR3 DNA is TGTGCCAGCAGCCGGATCACGGAGTGGCACTATGGCTACACCTTC.

The V call is TRBV6-5, the J call TRBJ2-7; 10 positions agree with TRBD1. From germline, CDR1 is MNHEY and CDR2 SVGAGI. V was clipped by 6 bases and J by 7 bases; unmatched bases: 6. The length of the CDR3 is 13 residues. The CDR3 sequence is CASRRDRGFEQYF. The CDR3 DNA follows: TGTGCCAGCAGGCGGGACAGGGGTTTTGAGCAGTACTTC.

A few counts support this clone. V usage is TRBV11-2 and J usage is TRBJ2-1; TRBD1 is a possible D gene (6 bases). V was pared by 0 bases and J by 10 bases, with 10 bases between. The CDR3 is 13 amino acids. Germline V gene data show CDR1 as SGHAT and CDR2 as FQNNGV. CDR3 nucleotide sequence: TGTGCCAGCAGCTTAGATCAGGGGCGGGAGCAGTTCTTC. Encoded protein: CASSLDQGREQFF.

This clone was seen a handful of times. V is TRBV29-1 and J is TRBJ1-4, with TRBD1 as a possible D gene (6 bases). CDR3 length: 13 amino acids. Trimming pared 6 bases from V and 1 base from J, leaving 9 bases between. Germline V CDR1 and CDR2: SQVTM, ANQGSEA. DNA of the CDR3: TGCAGCGTCGCCAGGGGAACTAATGAAAAACTGTTTTTT. Its translation is CSVARGTNEKLFF.

The chain is built from TRBV6-5 and TRBJ2-3, with D possibly being TRBD1 (5 bases). The CDR3 has 15 residues. Germline CDR1 MNHEY, CDR2 SVGAGI. The V and J ends lost 0 bases and 3 bases respectively, with 10 bases between them. CDR3 loop: CASSYSGVGTDTQYF. The CDR3 region has the DNA TGTGCCAGCAGTTACTCAGGGGTTGGTACAGATACGCAGTATTTT.

This clone occurred a few times. V usage is TRBV7-9 and J usage is TRBJ2-1; a weak D match, TRBD2 (6 bases). The CDR3 contains 15 residues. From germline, CDR1 is SEHNR and CDR2 FQNEAQ (reference sequence). V was clipped by 5 bases and J by 7 bases, with 18 bases between them. CDR3 loop: CASSVVLAEENEQFF. As DNA, the CDR3 is TGTGCCAGCAGCGTCGTATTAGCGGAAGAGAATGAGCAGTTCTTC.

This clone was counted only a few times. The rearrangement joins TRBV6-5 to TRBJ2-1; D is undetermined. Trimming shortened V by 5 bases and J by 8 bases, and 13 bases separated the two germline ends. This CDR3 has 13 residues. The germline gives CDR1 MNHEY, CDR2 SVGAGI. CDR3 sequence (DNA): TGTGCCAGCAGTGGCCAATCAGTATATGAGCAGTTCTTC. It yields the protein CASSGQSVYEQFF.

The V and J genes are TRBV28 and TRBJ2-4, with D perhaps TRBD1 (6 bases). V lost 6 bases and J lost 3, with 15 bases in between. The germline CDR1 and CDR2 sequences are MDHEN and SYDVKM. The CDR3 is 15 residues long. The CDR3 bases are TGTGCCAGCAGCCCTGGGGGCTGGGACAAAAACATTCAGTACTTC. This codes for CASSPGGWDKNIQYF.

This chain connects TRBV7-8 to TRBJ2-2; D is unclear. V was cut by 1 base and J by 5 bases, with 2 bases left in between. There are 12 residues in the CDR3. Germline CDR1 is SGHVS and CDR2 is FQNEAQ. The CDR3 loop is CASSLVTGELFF. The CDR3 DNA reads as TGTGCCAGCAGCTTAGTAACCGGGGAGCTGTTTTTT. The full variable domain, its missing parts supplied by reference TRBV7-8 and TRBJ2-2, is GAGVSQSPRYKVAKRGQDVALRCDPISGHVSLFWYQQALGQGPEFLTYFQNEAQLDKSGLPSDRFFAERPEGSVSTLKIQRTQQEDSAVYLCASSLVTGELFFGEGSRLTVL.

A note on this clone: This may come from a read error, since a much larger clone is one base off. The V and J genes are TRBV28 and TRBJ2-7; D gene uncertain. Germline CDR1 reads MDHEN; CDR2 reads SYDVKM. There are 11 residues in the CDR3. Between the trimmed V and J ends, which lost 4 bases and 3 bases, there was a span of 4 bases. CDR3 sequence: CASSSNYEQYF. The CDR3 DNA reads TGTGCCAGCAGTTCTAACTACGAGCAGTACTTC. Full variable domain (remainder filled in from reference TRBV28 and TRBJ2-7): DVKVTQSSRYLVKRTGEKVFLECVQDMDHENMFWYRQDPGLGLRLIYFSYDVKMKEKGDIPEGYSVSREKKERFSLILESASTNQTSMYLCASSSNYEQYFGPGTRLTVT.

The chain is built from TRBV7-2 and TRBJ1-1, with D perhaps TRBD1 (5 bases). V lost 1 base and J 10 bases, leaving 13 bases between the germline ends. The germline CDR1 and CDR2 sequences are SGHTA and FQGNSA. CDR3 length: 13 residues. The CDR3 is CASSLGLGRGAFF. In DNA form, the CDR3 reads TGTGCCAGCAGCTTAGGTTTGGGGCGGGGAGCTTTCTTT. The whole variable domain, filled in from reference TRBV7-2 and TRBJ1-1, reads GAGVSQSPSNKVTEKGKDVELRCDPISGHTALYWYRQSLGQGLEFLIYFQGNSAPDKSGLPSDRFSAERTGGSVSTLTIQRTQQEDSAVYLCASSLGLGRGAFFGQGTRLTVV.

This clone was recorded a few times. The V and J genes are TRBV5-1 and TRBJ2-1; 9 nucleotides align to TRBD2. The germline V gene has CDR1 SGHRS and CDR2 YFSETQ. The ends lost 5 bases at V and 7 bases at J; junction bases unmatched: 13. The CDR3 loop spans 16 amino acids. The CDR3 bases are TGCGCCAGCAGTCGTGAAGTGAGTAGCGGGAGTAATGAGCAGTTCTTC. The encoded protein is CASSREVSSGSNEQFF.

This clone was picked up a small number of times. The chain links TRBV29-1 to TRBJ1-2; the D is unclear. Germline V lookup: CDR1 SQVTM, CDR2 ANQGSEA. Trimming stripped 3 bases from V and 7 bases from J, with 6 bases between. The CDR3 is 10 residues long. This chain's CDR3 is CSVDPGGYTF. The CDR3, as DNA: TGCAGCGTTGACCCGGGTGGCTACACCTTC.

The table lists this clone with a few counts. Additional DNA sequences in this sample encode the identical CDR3. The CDR3 nucleotides read TGCGCCAGCAGCCAACCGGGACACCAGAACACTGAAGCTTTCTTT. Translated, it gives CASSQPGHQNTEAFF. The chain joins TRBV4-1 to TRBJ1-1, with a weak D call TRBD1 (6 bases). The CDR3 length is 15 residues. V gave up 2 bases and J gave up 1 base, with 11 bases separating them. Looked up from germline, CDR1 is MGHRA and CDR2 is YSYEKL.

The V and J genes are TRBV12-5 and TRBJ2-2; tentative D call: TRBD2 (5 bases). The CDR3 runs to 14 residues. V was pared by 6 bases and J by 0 bases, with 8 bases between. Germline CDR1 LGHNT, CDR2 FRNRAP. CDR3 in DNA: TGTGCTAGTGGCTCGGGATCGAACACCGGGGAGCTGTTTTTT. Its translation: CASGSGSNTGELFF.

This clone was seen only a few times. The CDR3 region is CASRAQPAYEQYF. The CDR3 DNA is TGTGCCAGCCGCGCACAGCCCGCCTACGAGCAGTACTTC. The genes are TRBV21-1 and TRBJ2-7; the table calls TRBD1, which could not be checked here. TRBV21-1 is classified as a pseudogene. The CDR3 spans 13 residues.

The chain couples TRBV7-8 to TRBJ2-3, with D maybe TRBD2 (6 bases). V was cut by 2 bases and J by 0 bases, with 9 bases left in between. Germline CDR1 SGHVS, CDR2 FQNEAQ. The CDR3 runs 15 residues. CDR3: CASSLRRESTDTQYF. CDR3 sequence (DNA): TGTGCCAGCAGCTTACGTCGGGAGAGCACAGATACGCAGTATTTT.

CDR3 region: CASSYSGGDGYTF. CDR3 DNA: TGTGCCAGCAGTTACTCTGGAGGGGATGGCTACACCTTC. The V gene is TRBV6-6, the J gene TRBJ1-2, with a possible D match to TRBD1 (5 bases). The CDR3 loop spans 13 amino acids. Trimming pared 0 bases from V and 6 bases from J, leaving 8 bases between. CDR1 and CDR2 from the germline V gene are MNHNY and SVGAGI (reference sequence).

This clone was found a few times. V gene TRBV6-6 combines with J gene TRBJ2-1, with D perhaps matching TRBD2 (5 bases). The CDR3 has 15 residues. The V and J ends lost 0 bases and 0 bases respectively, with 6 bases between them. Germline values: CDR1 MNHNY, CDR2 SVGAGI (reference sequence). DNA of the CDR3: TGTGCCAGCAGTTACTCGACTAACTCCTACAATGAGCAGTTCTTC. Translation gives CASSYSTNSYNEQFF.

This clone was detected a few times. The chain is built from TRBV7-2 and TRBJ1-4; no clear D gene. CDR3 length: 14 residues. Trimming stripped 3 bases from V and 8 bases from J, with 13 bases between. From germline, CDR1 is SGHTA and CDR2 FQGNSA. CDR3 residues: CASSLSGRSEKLFF. The DNA of the CDR3 is TGTGCCAGCAGCTTGAGCGGTAGGAGCGAAAAACTGTTTTTT.